The 18 T cell receptor beta chains presented below share a single source sample, sequenced in a study of pediatric ulcerative colitis. The rectum was sampled with one to two pinch biopsies at colonoscopy. The protocol was immunoSEQ multiplex PCR, while the TCRdb copy is restricted to in-frame clones and leaves out a portion. The sample lists 30,000 to 35,000 clones, roughly 81% occurring once. Input material: gut tissue. These receptors all stem from a boy aged 5-17 years with mild ulcerative colitis.

This rearrangement joins TRBV7-9 to TRBJ1-6; 7 positions agree with TRBD1. Germline CDR1 is SEHNR and CDR2 is FQNEAQ (reference sequence). The CDR3 runs 15 residues. V was clipped by 1 base and J by 6 bases; unmatched bases: 3. The CDR3 protein is CASSLDGQANSPLHF. CDR3 bases: TGTGCCAGCAGCTTAGACGGACAGGCTAATTCACCCCTCCACTTT.

The chain is built from TRBV7-6 and TRBJ1-6; no reliable D call. V gave up 5 bases and J gave up 13 bases, with 15 bases separating them. CDR3 length: 13 amino acids. Germline V gene sequence: CDR1 SGHVS, CDR2 FNYEAQ. The CDR3, as DNA: TGTGCCAGCAGCCCGGGTTTGAGGATGCCCCTCCACTTT. This sequence encodes CASSPGLRMPLHF.

V gene TRBV6-1 combines with J gene TRBJ1-4; 10 nucleotides match TRBD1. This CDR3 spans 15 amino acids. Per germline, CDR1 MNHNS and CDR2 SASEGT. With V trimmed by 7 bases and J by 5 bases, 7 bases remained unmatched. The DNA of the CDR3 is TGTGCCAGCACTAATCCGGGACAGGGGAATGAAAAACTGTTTTTT. Its translation: CASTNPGQGNEKLFF.

V is TRBV5-8 and J is TRBJ1-1, with D possibly being TRBD1 (6 bases). V was trimmed by 3 bases and J by 0 bases, leaving 15 bases between them. The V gene's germline CDR1 is SGHTS and CDR2 YDEGEE. The CDR3 has 16 amino acids. CDR3 residues: CASSSPGDRLNTEAFF. In DNA form, the CDR3 reads TGTGCCAGCAGCTCACCAGGCGACAGGTTGAACACTGAAGCTTTCTTT.

The rearrangement uses TRBV29-1 and TRBJ1-1; D ambiguous. Germline CDR1 is SQVTM and CDR2 is ANQGSEA. Trimming pared 0 bases from V and 8 bases from J, leaving 13 bases between. This CDR3 has 13 residues. The CDR3 nucleotides are TGCAGCGTTGAAGAGGCCGCTAAGTCAGAAGCTTTCTTT. It codes for CSVEEAAKSEAFF.

V is TRBV5-6 and J is TRBJ1-2; D unclear. The germline gives CDR1 SGHDT, CDR2 YYEEEE. This CDR3 region has 13 residues. With 1 base removed from V and 2 bases from J, the gap between germline ends came to 6 bases. CDR3: CASSLWENYGYTF. In DNA form, the CDR3 reads TGTGCCAGCAGCTTGTGGGAAAACTATGGCTACACCTTC.

This chain links TRBV27 with TRBJ2-3; possibly TRBD1 for D (5 bases). Trimming shortened V by 3 bases and J by 1 base, and 8 bases separated the two germline ends. The germline V gene has CDR1 MNHEY and CDR2 SMNVEV (reference sequence). This CDR3 spans 14 amino acids. CDR3 sequence (DNA): TGTGCCAGCAGTTTTTTAGGGGGCACAGATACGCAGTATTTT. The encoded protein is CASSFLGGTDTQYF.

This clone was seen only a few times. The chain carries TRBV2 and TRBJ2-7; 8 bases are a match to TRBD1. The CDR3 contains 16 residues. Germline V gene data show CDR1 as SNHLY and CDR2 as FYNNEI. With V trimmed by 4 bases and J by 1 base, 9 bases remained unmatched. CDR3: CASSGPRQGRSYEQYF. The CDR3, as DNA: TGTGCCAGCAGTGGTCCTCGACAGGGGAGATCCTACGAGCAGTACTTC.

The chain combines TRBV11-3 with TRBJ2-1; D perhaps matches TRBD1 (5 bases). V gave up 5 bases and J gave up 0 bases, with 14 bases separating them. Germline V gene data show CDR1 as SGHNT and CDR2 as YENEEA. There are 16 residues in the CDR3. Written as DNA, the CDR3 is TGTGCCAGCAGCCTTGGGGCGTGGAGCTCCTACAATGAGCAGTTCTTC. This translates into CASSLGAWSSYNEQFF.

This clone was seen just once. This chain connects TRBV7-9 to TRBJ1-2, with TRBD1 matching 9 bases. The CDR3 is 12 amino acids. V dropped 4 bases and J dropped 6; count of bases not matched to a gene: 0. Per the germline V gene, CDR1 is SEHNR and CDR2 is FQNEAQ (reference sequence). The chain's CDR3 is CASSWTGDGYTF. CDR3 nucleotide sequence: TGTGCCAGCAGCTGGACAGGGGATGGCTACACCTTC.

This clone was picked up a small number of times. J is TRBJ2-1 and V is TRBV9; 8 bases line up with TRBD2. The germline CDR1 and CDR2 sequences are SGDLS and YYNGEE. The ends lost 0 bases at V and 5 bases at J; junction bases unmatched: 19. The CDR3 sequence is 20 residues long. CDR3: CASSVAFPKWAGGLHNEQFF. DNA for the CDR3: TGTGCCAGCAGCGTAGCTTTCCCCAAATGGGCGGGGGGCCTGCACAATGAGCAGTTCTTC.

This chain uses TRBV2 with TRBJ1-1; no firm D call. This CDR3 spans 13 amino acids. Germline assignment: CDR1 SNHLY and CDR2 FYNNEI. Trimming left V 7 bases short and J 10 bases short, with 19 bases between. The CDR3 reads CASTLESEMGAFF. The CDR3 DNA follows: TGTGCCAGCACCCTCGAATCTGAAATGGGAGCTTTCTTT.

The V gene is TRBV30, the J gene TRBJ2-5, with a weak D call TRBD1 (5 bases). This CDR3 has 14 amino acids. The V gene lost 2 bases and the J gene lost 5 bases, with 15 bases spanning the gap. CDR1 is GTSNPN and CDR2 is SVGIG in the germline V gene (reference sequence). As DNA, the CDR3 is TGTGCCTGGAGTACTTTGTGGCCAGGGGAGACCCAGTACTTC. Its translation: CAWSTLWPGETQYF.

J is TRBJ1-3 and V is TRBV7-9; 7 positions agree with TRBD1. Germline-derived CDR1 and CDR2 are SEHNR and FQNEAQ (reference sequence). With V trimmed by 5 bases and J by 2 bases, 12 bases remained unmatched. CDR3 size: 17 residues. The CDR3: CASSPRYLRGTGNTIYF. Here the CDR3 DNA reads TGTGCCAGCAGCCCCCGTTACCTCAGGGGGACTGGAAACACCATATATTTT.

The chain couples TRBV5-1 to TRBJ2-3; D possibly corresponds to TRBD2 (5 bases). The CDR3 covers 15 residues. Trimming shortened V by 5 bases and J by 1 base, and 14 bases separated the two germline ends. The germline CDR1 and CDR2 sequences are SGHRS and YFSETQ. In DNA form, the CDR3 reads TGCGCCAGCAGATCCCGAGTTAGCGGCACAGATACGCAGTATTTT. Its protein is CASRSRVSGTDTQYF.

The chain is built from TRBV19 and TRBJ1-2; maybe TRBD1 (6 bases). The V end was cut by 1 base, the J end by 6 bases, with 12 bases between. The CDR3 extends over 14 amino acids. In germline, CDR1 is LNHDA, CDR2 SQIVND (reference sequence). The CDR3 bases are TGTGCCAGTAGTATAGTGCAGGGGACGGATGGCTACACCTTC. It codes for CASSIVQGTDGYTF.

This clone turned up a few times. The chain uses TRBV7-9 and TRBJ1-2, with TRBD1 as a possible D gene (6 bases). Germline values: CDR1 SEHNR, CDR2 FQNEAQ (reference sequence). Trimming left V 5 bases short and J 5 bases short, with 12 bases between. This CDR3 is 13 amino acids long. Written as DNA, the CDR3 is TGTGCCAGCAGCCCACAGGGTTGGTATGGCTACACCTTC. Amino acids: CASSPQGWYGYTF.

The chain recombines TRBV19 with TRBJ1-4, with D possibly TRBD1 on 6 matching bases. Germline V CDR1 and CDR2: LNHDA, SQIVND (reference sequence). The CDR3 totals 17 residues. Trimming stripped 2 bases from V and 0 bases from J, with 13 bases between. This CDR3 reads CASSILQGTTTNEKLFF. Written as DNA, the CDR3 is TGTGCCAGTAGTATACTTCAGGGGACTACAACTAATGAAAAACTGTTTTTT.